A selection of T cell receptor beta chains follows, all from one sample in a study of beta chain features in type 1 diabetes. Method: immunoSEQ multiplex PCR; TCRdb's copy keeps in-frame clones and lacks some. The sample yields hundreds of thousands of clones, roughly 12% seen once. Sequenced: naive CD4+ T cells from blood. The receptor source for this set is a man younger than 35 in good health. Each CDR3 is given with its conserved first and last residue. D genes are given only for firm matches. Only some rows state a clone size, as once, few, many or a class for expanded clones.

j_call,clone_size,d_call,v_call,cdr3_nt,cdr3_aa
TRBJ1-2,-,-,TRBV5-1,TGCGCCAGCAGCACGACAGGAGGAACCTATGGCTACACCTTC,CASSTTGGTYGYTF
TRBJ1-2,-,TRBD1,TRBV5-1,TGCGCCAGCAGCTGGATTCCTGGGACAGCTGGCTACACCTTC,CASSWIPGTAGYTF
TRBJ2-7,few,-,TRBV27,TGTGCCAGCAGGAAAGGACAGAGCGACGAGCAGTACTTC,CASRKGQSDEQYF
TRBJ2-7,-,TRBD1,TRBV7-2,TGTGCCAGCAGCTTCATAGCAGGGGGCTACGAGCAGTACTTC,CASSFIAGGYEQYF
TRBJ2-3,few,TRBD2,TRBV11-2,TGTGCCAGCAGCTTTGGGGCTAGCGGAACCACAGATACGCAGTATTTT,CASSFGASGTTDTQYF
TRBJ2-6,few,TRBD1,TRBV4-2,TGTGCCAGCAGCCGCAAACAGGGGCCTAGCTCTGGGGCCAACGTCCTGACTTTC,CASSRKQGPSSGANVLTF
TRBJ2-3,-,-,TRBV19,TGTGCCAGTAGTTGGTCGGAGGGTACGCAGTATTTT,CASSWSEGTQYF
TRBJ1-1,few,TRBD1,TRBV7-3,TGTGCCAGCAGCTTAGGGGACAGGGCTGAAGAAGCTTTCTTT,CASSLGDRAEEAFF
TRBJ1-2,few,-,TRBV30,TGTGCCTGGGGGACTCCCTATGGCTACACCTTC,CAWGTPYGYTF
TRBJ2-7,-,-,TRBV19,TGTGCCAGTAGTCAAAACAGCTACGAGCAGTACTTC,CASSQNSYEQYF
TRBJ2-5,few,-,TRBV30,TGTGCCTGGAGTGTACTTCGGGAGACCCAGTACTTC,CAWSVLRETQYF
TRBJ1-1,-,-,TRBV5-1,TGCGCCAGCAGCATATTAGGGCAGGGAAACACTGAAGCTTTCTTT,CASSILGQGNTEAFF
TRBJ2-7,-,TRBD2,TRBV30,TGTGCCTGGACAGGGAGGGGTGGCGAGCAGTACTTC,CAWTGRGGEQYF
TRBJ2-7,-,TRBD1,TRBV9,TGTGCCAGCAGCCCTTACCAAGACAGGGGCAGGCGGGAGCAGTACTTC,CASSPYQDRGRREQYF
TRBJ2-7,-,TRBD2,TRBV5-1,TGCGCCAGCAGCCCAAGACTAGCGGGGTCCTCCTACGAGCAGTACTTC,CASSPRLAGSSYEQYF
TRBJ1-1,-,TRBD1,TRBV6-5,TGTGCCAGCAGTGTACCCAGGGGGACTGAAGCTTTCTTT,CASSVPRGTEAFF
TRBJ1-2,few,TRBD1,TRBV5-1,TGCGCCAGCAGCTTCGGACAGGGGGCTGGGTATGGCTACACCTTC,CASSFGQGAGYGYTF
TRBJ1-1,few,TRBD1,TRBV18,TGTGCCAGCTCCCGGGACAGGTCGGAAGCAGGGGCTTTCTTT,CASSRDRSEAGAFF
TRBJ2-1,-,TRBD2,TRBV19,TGTGCCAGTAGTAAGAGGCTAGCGGGCGAGCCAACCTACAATGAGCAGTTCTTC,CASSKRLAGEPTYNEQFF
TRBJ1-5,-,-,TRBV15,TGTGCCACCAGCAGAGAGCTCGCGGGGTTCCGACAGCCCCAGCATTTT,CATSRELAGFRQPQHF
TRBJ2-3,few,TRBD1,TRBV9,TGTGCCAGCAGCGTGGGACAGGGGTTTTTAGATACGCAGTATTTT,CASSVGQGFLDTQYF
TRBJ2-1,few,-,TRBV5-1,TGCGCCAGCAGCTTAAGAGTCGAAGAGCAGTTCTTC,CASSLRVEEQFF
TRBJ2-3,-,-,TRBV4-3,TGCGCCAGCAGCCAAGAGGGCCTCCGCACCCGCACAGATACGCAGTATTTT,CASSQEGLRTRTDTQYF
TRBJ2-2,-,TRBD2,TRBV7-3,TGTGCCAGCAGCAAAGGGGCTAGCGGAGCTAACACCGGGGAGCTGTTTTTT,CASSKGASGANTGELFF
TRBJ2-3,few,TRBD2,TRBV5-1,TGCGCCAGCAGTCCGACCTCAAGCGGGAGGGTAGGGGATACGCAGTATTTT,CASSPTSSGRVGDTQYF
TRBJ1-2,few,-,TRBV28,TGTGCCAGCAGTTTCGAGACTTATGGCTACACCTTC,CASSFETYGYTF
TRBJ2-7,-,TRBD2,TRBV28,TGTGCCAGCACCGCCCCCGGGACTAGGGGCTACGAGCAGTACTTC,CASTAPGTRGYEQYF
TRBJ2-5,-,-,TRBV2,TGTGCCAGCGGGCAGATTGATCGAGAGACCCAGTACTTC,CASGQIDRETQYF
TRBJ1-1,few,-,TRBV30,TGTGCCTGGAGTGGGAGGACTGAAGCTTTCTTT,CAWSGRTEAFF
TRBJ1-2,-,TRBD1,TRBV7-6,TGTGCCAGCAGCTTCGCGGGACAGGGATTCGATGGCTACACCTTC,CASSFAGQGFDGYTF
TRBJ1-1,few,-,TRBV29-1,TGCAGCGTGACACAGGGAATCACTGAAGCTTTCTTT,CSVTQGITEAFF
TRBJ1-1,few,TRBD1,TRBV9,TGTGCCAGCAGCGCCCGGGACAGGGGAAACACTGAAGCTTTCTTT,CASSARDRGNTEAFF
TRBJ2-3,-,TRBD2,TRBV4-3,TGCGCCAGCAGCCAAGCATCGGGGGGGCCCGGAGATACGCAGTATTTT,CASSQASGGPGDTQYF
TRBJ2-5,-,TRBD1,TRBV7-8,TGTGCCAGCAGCTTACTCCGGGACAGTTGGGAGACCCAGTACTTC,CASSLLRDSWETQYF
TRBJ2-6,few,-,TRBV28,TGTGCCAGCAGTTATTGGAACAGGGCGGTTGAGGCCAACGTCCTGACTTTC,CASSYWNRAVEANVLTF
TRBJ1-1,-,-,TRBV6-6,TGTGCCAGCAGTTACGTCCCCATGAACACTGAAGCTTTCTTT,CASSYVPMNTEAFF
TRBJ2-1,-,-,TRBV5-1,TGCGCCAGCAGCTTGGTGGGGAGTGAGCAGTTCTTC,CASSLVGSEQFF
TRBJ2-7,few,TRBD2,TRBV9,TGTGCCAGCAGCGTAGAGGTAGCGGGGTACTACGAGCAGTACTTC,CASSVEVAGYYEQYF
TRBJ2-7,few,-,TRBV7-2,TGTGCCAGCACCGCCAGGTGGCACGAGCAGTACTTC,CASTARWHEQYF
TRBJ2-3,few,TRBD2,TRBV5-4,TGTGCCAGCAGCTTGAGACTAGCGGCCAGCACAGATACGCAGTATTTT,CASSLRLAASTDTQYF
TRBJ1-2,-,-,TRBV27,TGTGCCAGCAGTACACAGGGATTAGGTGGCTACACCTTC,CASSTQGLGGYTF
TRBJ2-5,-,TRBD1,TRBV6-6,TGTGCCAGCAACCTGGGGGACAGGGCTGAGACCCAGTACTTC,CASNLGDRAETQYF